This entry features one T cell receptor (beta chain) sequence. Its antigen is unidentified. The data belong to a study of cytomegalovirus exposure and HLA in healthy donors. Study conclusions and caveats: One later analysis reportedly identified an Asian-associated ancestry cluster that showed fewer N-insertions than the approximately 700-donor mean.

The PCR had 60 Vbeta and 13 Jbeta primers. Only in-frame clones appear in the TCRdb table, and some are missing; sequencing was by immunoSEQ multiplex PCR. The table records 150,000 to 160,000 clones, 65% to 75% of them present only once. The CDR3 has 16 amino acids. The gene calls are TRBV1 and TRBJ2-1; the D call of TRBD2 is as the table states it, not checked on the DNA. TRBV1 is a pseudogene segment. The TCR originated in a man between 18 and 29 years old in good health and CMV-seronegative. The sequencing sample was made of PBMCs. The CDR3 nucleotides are TGCACCAGCAGCCAGGGAAGGCGGGGGGGCAGTAATGAGCAGTTCTTC. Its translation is CTSSQGRRGGSNEQFF.